These 24 T cell receptor beta chains were all obtained from the same sample, sequenced in a study of cytomegalovirus exposure and HLA in healthy donors. Repertoires were generated with immunoSEQ multiplex PCR, while TCRdb's copy carries only in-frame clones and drops some. The data contain 160,000 or so clones, just under 85% of them singletons. Sequenced input: PBMCs. The receptors shown here come from a young man in good health and CMV-seropositive.

The V call is TRBV27, the J call TRBJ2-1, with TRBD2 matching 9 bases. This CDR3 region has 14 residues. J gave up 6 bases and V 6 bases, and 6 bases lay outside the gene matches. Germline-derived CDR1 and CDR2 are MNHEY and SMNVEV (reference sequence). In DNA, the CDR3 is TGTGCCAGCAGGGAGCGGGGGGCTACCAATGAGCAGTTCTTC. As protein: CASRERGATNEQFF.

This chain uses TRBV2 with TRBJ2-4, with D possibly TRBD1 on 5 matching bases. CDR1 is SNHLY and CDR2 is FYNNEI in the germline V gene. The V end lost 4 bases, the J end lost 0 bases, and 16 bases lay between the germline ends. The CDR3 sequence is 17 residues long. CDR3 DNA sequence: TGTGCCAGCAGTGTAAGAAGACAGCTCCTAGCCAAAAACATTCAGTACTTC. Residues: CASSVRRQLLAKNIQYF.

The chain has TRBV4-3 and TRBJ2-1; D might be TRBD2 (6 bases). Germline V gene sequence: CDR1 LGHNA, CDR2 YSLEER. V was trimmed by 4 bases and J by 2 bases, leaving 15 bases between them. The CDR3 consists of 16 residues. The DNA of the CDR3 is TGCGCCAGCAGCCCTCAGGACGGGGGAACCTACAATGAGCAGTTCTTC. Translating it yields CASSPQDGGTYNEQFF.

The chain recombines TRBV11-2 with TRBJ1-5; tentatively, D is TRBD1 (6 bases). V dropped 0 bases and J dropped 6 bases, with 6 bases sitting between them. Looked up from germline, CDR1 is SGHAT and CDR2 is FQNNGV. CDR3 length: 13 residues. For the CDR3, the DNA is TGTGCCAGCAGCTTAGACAGGGGTCAGCCCCAGCATTTT. Its translation: CASSLDRGQPQHF.

A word on this clone: Relative to the germline gene, one junction end is altered; a read error may explain this. The rearrangement uses TRBV7-7 and TRBJ1-3; 9 bases map to TRBD1. This CDR3 region has 15 residues. Germline V CDR1 and CDR2: SSHAT, FNYEAQ (reference sequence). The CDR3 bases are TGTGCTAGCAGCTCAGGGACAGGGCCTGGAAACACCATATATTTT. Translated, it gives CASSSGTGPGNTIYF. Together with reference TRBV7-7 and TRBJ1-3, the CDR3 gives the full variable domain: GAGVSQSPRYKVTKRGQDVTLRCDPISSHATLYWYQQALGQGPEFLTYFNYEAQPDKSGLPSDRFSAERPEGSISTLTIQRTEQRDSAMYRCASSSGTGPGNTIYFGEGSWLTVV.

The chain combines TRBV19 with TRBJ1-1; the D is unclear. The CDR3 consists of 14 residues. Germline V gene sequence: CDR1 LNHDA, CDR2 SQIVND (reference sequence). V was trimmed by 2 bases and J by 3 bases, leaving 10 bases between them. This CDR3 is CASSITLGHTEAFF. The CDR3 nucleotides are TGTGCCAGTAGTATAACTCTAGGCCACACTGAAGCTTTCTTT. The complete variable domain, with remaining parts taken from reference TRBV19 and TRBJ1-1, reads DGGITQSPKYLFRKEGQNVTLSCEQNLNHDAMYWYRQDPGQGLRLIYYSQIVNDFQKGDIAEGYSVSREKKESFPLTVTSAQKNPTAFYLCASSITLGHTEAFFGQGTRLTVV.

The V gene is TRBV4-3, the J gene TRBJ1-5; 8 bases align to TRBD1. Trimming at V came to 0 bases and at J to 4 bases, leaving 8 bases not matched to a gene. The CDR3 consists of 17 residues. From germline, CDR1 is LGHNA and CDR2 YSLEER. CDR3 DNA sequence: TGCGCCAGCAGCCAAGACGCAGGACAGGGACGGAATCAGCCCCAGCATTTT. Translation: CASSQDAGQGRNQPQHF.

This clone was recorded a few times. The V and J genes are TRBV6-4 and TRBJ1-2; no definite D call. Deletions cut 0 bases from V and 4 bases from J, with 12 bases between. The germline V gene encodes CDR1 MRHNA and CDR2 SNTAGT. This CDR3 spans 15 amino acids. CDR3 nucleotide sequence: TGTGCCAGCAGTGACTCGGACGGAGGGATCTATGGCTACACCTTC. It specifies CASSDSDGGIYGYTF.

The chain recombines TRBV10-3 with TRBJ1-2, with 9 bases identical to TRBD1. The V gene's germline CDR1 is ENHRY and CDR2 SYGVKD. CDR3 length: 12 amino acids. With 6 bases clipped from V and 6 bases from J, the junction kept 2 bases outside the gene matches. Here the CDR3 DNA reads TGTGCCATCAGACAGGGGGCGGATGGCTACACCTTC. Its protein product is CAIRQGADGYTF.

The chain recombines TRBV27 with TRBJ1-2, with 8 bases lining up with TRBD1. This CDR3 spans 14 amino acids. J was trimmed by 8 bases and V by 6 bases; bases with no gene match: 11. The germline gives CDR1 MNHEY, CDR2 SMNVEV (reference sequence). CDR3 coding DNA: TGTGCCAGCAGCCGACAGGGGAAGGGTAAAGGCTACACCTTC. Translating gives CASSRQGKGKGYTF.

A few counts support this clone. The V and J genes are TRBV10-3 and TRBJ1-6; TRBD1 matches at 7 bases. V shed 3 bases, J shed 5 bases, and the junction held 7 bases outside the gene matches. The CDR3 consists of 16 residues. Germline-derived CDR1 and CDR2 are ENHRY and SYGVKD. The CDR3: CAISDIGGLHNSPLHF. For the CDR3, the DNA is TGTGCCATCAGTGATATAGGGGGCTTGCATAATTCACCCCTCCACTTT.

This rearrangement joins TRBV19 to TRBJ2-7, with 8 positions matching TRBD1. This CDR3 comprises 13 residues. Germline V CDR1 and CDR2: LNHDA, SQIVND (reference sequence). V was clipped by 5 bases and J by 3 bases; unmatched bases: 3. CDR3 residues: CASSQGASYEQYF. The CDR3 region has the DNA TGTGCCAGTAGTCAGGGGGCGAGCTACGAGCAGTACTTC.

This clone was counted once. J is TRBJ1-1 and V is TRBV7-9; tentative D call: TRBD1 (5 bases). Germline V gene sequence: CDR1 SEHNR, CDR2 FQNEAQ (reference sequence). The V end lost 5 bases, the J end lost 4 bases, and 14 bases lay between the germline ends. CDR3 length: 14 amino acids. This CDR3 is CASSLDGGGTEAFF. In DNA, the CDR3 is TGTGCCAGCAGCCTAGACGGCGGGGGCACTGAAGCTTTCTTT.

This chain uses TRBV10-3 with TRBJ2-1; tentatively, D is TRBD1 (6 bases). Germline V gene lookup returns CDR1 ENHRY and CDR2 SYGVKD. This CDR3 is built from 14 residues. Trimming removed 10 bases from V and 9 bases from J, with 22 bases in between. The CDR3 here is CATRGAEPSIEQFF. The CDR3 DNA reads as TGTGCCACCAGGGGAGCCGAACCATCCATTGAGCAGTTCTTC.

The rearrangement links TRBV2 to TRBJ2-7, with 8 bases lining up with TRBD1. Unmatched junction bases numbered 7, after V lost 10 bases and J lost 2 bases. The germline gives CDR1 SNHLY, CDR2 FYNNEI. The CDR3 loop spans 13 amino acids. The CDR3 protein is CATATGATYEQYF. The CDR3 bases are TGTGCCACCGCGACAGGGGCTACCTACGAGCAGTACTTC.

This rearrangement joins TRBV18 to TRBJ2-7; D is perhaps TRBD2 (7 bases). The CDR3 loop spans 15 amino acids. Trimming removed 1 base at V and 5 bases at J, with 15 bases between. Per germline, CDR1 KGHSH and CDR2 LQKENI. The CDR3 is CASSPRGGAPHEQYF. The CDR3 region has the DNA TGTGCCAGCTCACCACGGGGGGGGGCACCCCACGAGCAGTACTTC.

The chain carries TRBV19 and TRBJ2-1; TRBD1 is a possible D gene (7 bases). This CDR3 contains 15 residues. Per germline, CDR1 LNHDA and CDR2 SQIVND (reference sequence). The V end was cut by 5 bases, the J end by 4 bases, with 15 bases between. CDR3 protein: CASSSVRGVYNEQFF. DNA for the CDR3: TGTGCCAGTAGTTCCGTCAGGGGGGTTTACAATGAGCAGTTCTTC.

This chain connects TRBV4-2 to TRBJ2-3; 10 positions match TRBD2. CDR3 length: 17 residues. J was trimmed by 5 bases and V by 4 bases; bases with no gene match: 12. The germline CDR1 and CDR2 sequences are LGHNA and YNFKEQ. CDR3 protein: CASSLGKAGGPIDTQYF. DNA of the CDR3: TGTGCCAGCAGCCTCGGCAAAGCGGGGGGGCCAATAGATACGCAGTATTTT.

This rearrangement joins TRBV7-8 to TRBJ2-1; perhaps TRBD1 as D (5 bases). The CDR3 is 17 residues long. Deletions cut 6 bases from V and 5 bases from J, with 23 bases between. Per germline, CDR1 SGHVS and CDR2 FQNEAQ. CDR3 residues: CASSTTSWKGVDNEQFF. The CDR3 bases are TGTGCCAGCAGTACTACATCGTGGAAAGGGGTCGACAATGAGCAGTTCTTC. Filled out from reference TRBV7-8 and TRBJ2-1, the complete variable domain reads GAGVSQSPRYKVAKRGQDVALRCDPISGHVSLFWYQQALGQGPEFLTYFQNEAQLDKSGLPSDRFFAERPEGSVSTLKIQRTQQEDSAVYLCASSTTSWKGVDNEQFFGPGTRLTVL.

With regard to this clone: At the DNA level, this CDR3 is encoded by other sequences in the same sample as well. V gene TRBV6-6 combines with J gene TRBJ1-2; D is possibly TRBD1 (5 bases). The CDR3 runs to 13 residues. Germline values: CDR1 MNHNY, CDR2 SVGAGI (reference sequence). Trimming cost V 6 bases and J 0 bases, with 8 bases left between them. The CDR3 reads CASSPGANYGYTF. The DNA for the CDR3 is TGTGCCAGCAGCCCGGGGGCTAACTATGGCTACACCTTC.

The gene calls are TRBV13 and TRBJ2-1, with TRBD2 as a possible D gene (5 bases). Trimming cost V 5 bases and J 7 bases, with 12 bases left between them. Germline CDR1 PRHDT, CDR2 FYEKMQ (reference sequence). The CDR3 consists of 13 residues. DNA for the CDR3: TGTGCCAGCAGCCTCGGACTGGCGAATGAGCAGTTCTTC. This sequence encodes CASSLGLANEQFF.

This chain joins TRBV9 and TRBJ2-7; TRBD2 is a possible D gene (5 bases). This CDR3 has 15 amino acids. V lost 0 bases, J lost 3 bases, and 13 bases lay in between. CDR1 is SGDLS, CDR2 YYNGEE, per germline. CDR3 in amino acids: CASSVATTPLYEQYF. CDR3 nucleotide sequence: TGTGCCAGCAGCGTAGCGACTACCCCCCTCTACGAGCAGTACTTC.

The gene calls are TRBV7-9 and TRBJ1-4, with D possibly TRBD1 on 6 matching bases. The CDR3 sequence is 13 residues long. The V and J ends lost 6 bases and 5 bases respectively, with 10 bases between them. Germline V gene lookup returns CDR1 SEHNR and CDR2 FQNEAQ (reference sequence). CDR3 protein: CASSWTENEKLFF. The DNA for the CDR3 is TGTGCCAGCAGTTGGACAGAGAATGAAAAACTGTTTTTT.

The chain uses TRBV5-1 and TRBJ2-6; D not certain. Per the germline V gene, CDR1 is SGHRS and CDR2 is YFSETQ. Trimming pared 5 bases from V and 4 bases from J, leaving 10 bases between. This CDR3 is built from 14 residues. The CDR3 loop reads CASSTNIGANVLTF. For the CDR3, the DNA is TGCGCCAGCAGTACCAACATAGGGGCCAACGTCCTGACTTTC.